Each of the 24 T cell receptor beta chains below was sequenced from the same sample in a study of CD8 T cells in Susac syndrome. RNA totalling about 0.45 to 1 ug underwent reverse transcription with random hexamers. TCRdb re-called the immunoSEQ multiplex PCR reads with MiXCR, one entry per CDR3 protein. The repertoire holds around 180,000 distinct CDR3 sequences, with approximately 96% as singletons. Sequencing was carried out using CD4+ T cells from PBMCs. Every receptor here comes from a human donor with multiple sclerosis.

Only one count was recorded for this clonotype. This chain links TRBV15 with TRBJ2-5; D gene unclear. The CDR3 sequence is 14 residues long. The V gene lost 0 bases and the J gene lost 10 bases, with 15 bases spanning the gap. Looked up from germline, CDR1 is LNHNV and CDR2 is YYDKDF (reference sequence). The CDR3 protein is CATSRDVEVLGQYF. In DNA, the CDR3 is TGTGCCACCAGCAGAGATGTGGAAGTTCTGGGCCAGTACTTC.

V gene TRBV15 combines with J gene TRBJ2-7; a possible D gene is TRBD2 (7 bases). The V end was cut by 0 bases, the J end by 4 bases, with 10 bases between. The CDR3 is 14 residues long. Germline lookup yields CDR1 LNHNV and CDR2 YYDKDF (reference sequence). The CDR3 nucleotides read TGTGCCACCAGCAGAGAGGAGGGGGGGTACGAGCAGTACTTC. This encodes CATSREEGGYEQYF.

The chain uses TRBV15 and TRBJ1-6, with D uncertain. CDR1 is LNHNV and CDR2 is YYDKDF in the germline V gene (reference sequence). CDR3 length equals 13 residues. The germline V and J ends were trimmed by 0 bases and 10 bases, with 7 bases remaining between them. Here the CDR3 reads CATSRDHGSPLHF. In nucleotides, the CDR3 is TGTGCCACCAGCAGAGATCATGGGTCACCCCTCCACTTT.

The chain recombines TRBV3-1 with TRBJ1-4; TRBD1 matches 7 bases. Germline trimming cut 5 bases from V and 8 bases from J; bases unmatched to any gene: 11. This CDR3 has 15 amino acids. Germline loops: CDR1 LGHDT, CDR2 YNNKEL (reference sequence). The CDR3 is CASSSQGRTGEKLFF. CDR3 DNA: TGTGCCAGCAGCTCACAGGGGAGGACAGGAGAAAAACTGTTTTTT.

Comment on this clonotype: At one of its ends the junction is not consistent with the germline gene, which may arise from a read error. V gene TRBV30 combines with J gene TRBJ2-2; D is possibly TRBD2 (5 bases). The length of the CDR3 is 12 residues. Germline V gives CDR1 GTSNPN, CDR2 SVGIG (reference sequence). Written as DNA, the CDR3 is TGTGCCTGGAGTCGGGATACCTTCCCCGCTCATTTT. This translates into CAWSRDTFPAHF.

This CDR3 reads CSVAGTGSSYNEQFF. CDR3 coding DNA: TGCAGCGTCGCCGGGACGGGGAGCTCCTACAATGAGCAGTTCTTC. The chain combines TRBV29-1 with TRBJ2-1; D is tentatively TRBD1 or TRBD2 (5 bases each). CDR1 and CDR2 from the germline V gene are SQVTM and ANQGSEA. V shed 6 bases and J shed 0 bases, with 15 bases lying between them. The CDR3 sequence is 15 residues long.

The chain is built from TRBV2 and TRBJ1-2; D not resolved. Germline loops: CDR1 SNHLY, CDR2 FYNNEI. The CDR3 totals 12 residues. V lost 4 bases to trimming and J lost 4 bases, with 7 bases between them. The CDR3 is CASSGEGYGYTF. The CDR3 nucleotides are TGTGCCAGCAGTGGAGAAGGCTATGGCTACACCTTC.

The chain has TRBV4-2 and TRBJ2-3; D ambiguous. Germline CDR1 reads LGHNA; CDR2 reads YNFKEQ. Trimming removed 3 bases at V and 0 bases at J, with 4 bases between. This CDR3 spans 13 amino acids. The CDR3: CASSQVSTDTQYF. The CDR3, as DNA: TGTGCCAGCAGCCAGGTCAGCACAGATACGCAGTATTTT.

The chain uses TRBV20-1 and TRBJ2-5, with D maybe TRBD2 (5 bases). The CDR3 is 12 residues long. In germline, CDR1 is DFQATT, CDR2 SNEGSKA (reference sequence). V lost 5 bases, J lost 4 bases, and 11 bases lay in between. In nucleotides, the CDR3 is TGCAGTGCTCTCGGGAACGTAGAGACCCAGTACTTC. This encodes CSALGNVETQYF.

The chain recombines TRBV5-6 with TRBJ2-2; D is uncertain. The CDR3 loop spans 12 amino acids. The V and J ends lost 5 bases and 6 bases respectively, with 8 bases between them. Germline V CDR1 and CDR2: SGHDT, YYEEEE. In DNA, the CDR3 is TGTGCCAGCAGTCTGACCGCCGGGGAGCTGTTTTTT. As protein: CASSLTAGELFF.

The rearrangement links TRBV5-1 to TRBJ2-5; tentatively, D is TRBD2 (7 bases). CDR1 is SGHRS and CDR2 is YFSETQ in the germline V gene. The V end was cut by 2 bases, the J end by 2 bases, with 10 bases between. CDR3 length: 14 amino acids. The CDR3, as DNA: TGCGCCAGCAGCTTCGCGGGGGCTCAAGAGACCCAGTACTTC. It encodes CASSFAGAQETQYF.

CDR3 loop: CASSQDAGNNEQFF. CDR3 DNA: TGCGCCAGCAGCCAAGATGCAGGGAACAATGAGCAGTTCTTC. The chain uses TRBV4-3 and TRBJ2-1, with D possibly being TRBD1 (5 bases). Germline lookup yields CDR1 LGHNA and CDR2 YSLEER. CDR3 length: 14 amino acids. V lost 0 bases to trimming and J lost 5 bases, with 8 bases between them.

The V call is TRBV12-3 or TRBV12-4, the J call TRBJ1-1; possible D gene TRBD1, 6 bases. The CDR3 loop spans 14 amino acids. V was pared by 7 bases and J by 1 base, with 13 bases between. The CDR3 DNA is TGTGCCAGCAACTACCAGACAGGGAACACTGAAGCTTTCTTT. Amino acid sequence: CASNYQTGNTEAFF.

The chain is built from TRBV6-2 or TRBV6-3 and TRBJ2-7; D might be TRBD1 or TRBD2, each matching 6 bases. V lost 8 bases to trimming and J lost 2 bases, with 16 bases between them. The CDR3 covers 14 residues. CDR1 and CDR2 (germline): MNHEY, SVGEGT. The CDR3 is CASRGGRTTYEQYF. CDR3 DNA: TGTGCCAGCCGAGGGGGGAGAACCACCTACGAGCAGTACTTC.

The V call is TRBV12-3 or TRBV12-4, the J call TRBJ2-3, with D unresolved. The CDR3 runs to 15 residues. The V end lost 3 bases, the J end lost 1 base, and 11 bases lay between the germline ends. CDR3 residues: CASSFVGSGTDTQYF. In DNA, the CDR3 is TGTGCCAGCAGTTTCGTTGGCAGTGGCACAGATACGCAGTATTTT.

The genes are TRBV20-1 and TRBJ1-1; 9 bases fit TRBD1. The CDR3 runs 13 residues. Trimming at V came to 5 bases and at J to 7 bases, leaving 8 bases not matched to a gene. Germline CDR1 reads DFQATT; CDR2 reads SNEGSKA (reference sequence). CDR3 nucleotide sequence: TGCAGTGCTCCCGACAGGGGGATTATTGAAGCTTTCTTT. Protein: CSAPDRGIIEAFF.

This chain joins TRBV6-5 and TRBJ1-5; D not resolved. Germline V gene data show CDR1 as MNHEY and CDR2 as SVGAGI. The CDR3 runs to 13 residues. Trimming removed 4 bases from V and 4 bases from J, with 8 bases in between. The CDR3 region is CASSLAQNQPQHF. In DNA, the CDR3 is TGTGCCAGCAGTTTGGCCCAAAATCAGCCCCAGCATTTT.

This chain joins TRBV14 and TRBJ1-6; tentative D call: TRBD1 (5 bases). V lost 4 bases, J lost 3 bases, and 13 bases lay in between. The germline CDR1 and CDR2 sequences are SGHDN and FVKESK. CDR3 length: 16 amino acids. The CDR3 nucleotides read TGTGCCAGCAGCCCCTCTTGGGGGAGCTATAATTCACCCCTCCACTTT. As protein: CASSPSWGSYNSPLHF. The variable domain in full, completed from reference TRBV14 and TRBJ1-6, reads EAGVTQFPSHSVIEKGQTVTLRCDPISGHDNLYWYRRVMGKEIKFLLHFVKESKQDESGMPNNRFLAERTGGTYSTLKVQPAELEDSGVYFCASSPSWGSYNSPLHFGNGTRLTVT.

V usage is TRBV12-3 or TRBV12-4 and J usage is TRBJ1-5; TRBD1 aligns across 7 bases. The CDR3 sequence is 15 residues long. The V segment lost 5 bases and the J segment 3 bases; nucleotides outside the gene matches: 7. The CDR3, as DNA: TGTGCCAGCAGTGCAGGACAGGCCCTCAATCAGCCCCAGCATTTT. Protein sequence: CASSAGQALNQPQHF.

The chain uses TRBV12-3 or TRBV12-4 and TRBJ1-6; TRBD1 matches 9 bases. The CDR3 loop spans 19 amino acids. The junction had 15 bases not matched to a gene; V was cut back by 0 bases and J by 9 bases. The CDR3 DNA follows: TGTGCCAGCAGTTTAGCGCTTGGGGGACAGGGTGAACGAGGTTCACCCCTCCACTTT. As protein: CASSLALGGQGERGSPLHF.

V usage is TRBV23-1 and J usage is TRBJ1-1; D might be TRBD1 (5 bases). TRBV23-1 is reported as an ORF; its role is uncertain. The CDR3 length is 21 residues. Deletions cut 0 bases from V and 5 bases from J, with 31 bases between. Here the CDR3 reads CASSQSGRRVVCLDSETEAFF. CDR3 coding DNA: TGCGCCAGCAGTCAATCGGGGCGCAGGGTGGTCTGCTTGGATTCTGAGACTGAAGCTTTCTTT.

This clonotype was recorded only once. The rearrangement links TRBV20-1 to TRBJ1-1; possibly TRBD1 for D (5 bases). CDR1 is DFQATT and CDR2 is SNEGSKA in the germline V gene (reference sequence). Trimming removed 6 bases at V and 6 bases at J, with 14 bases between. The CDR3 is made up of 12 amino acids. The CDR3 DNA is TGCAGTGCGAACGCCGGAGGGGCTGAAGCTTTCTTT. This encodes CSANAGGAEAFF.

V usage is TRBV19 and J usage is TRBJ1-4, with D maybe TRBD1 (5 bases). The V and J ends lost 9 bases and 6 bases respectively, with 14 bases between them. The germline CDR1 and CDR2 sequences are LNHDA and SQIVND (reference sequence). The CDR3 runs to 13 residues. The CDR3 is CASAGTDHEKLFF. The CDR3 bases are TGTGCCAGCGCCGGGACGGATCATGAAAAACTGTTTTTT.

V gene TRBV6-2 or TRBV6-3 combines with J gene TRBJ1-6; unclear D gene. With 1 base removed from V and 5 bases from J, the gap between germline ends came to 9 bases. Germline V gene data show CDR1 as MNHEY and CDR2 as SVGEGT. The CDR3 is 15 amino acids. Here the CDR3 DNA reads TGTGCCAGCAGTTACTTCGGCAGAGATAATTCACCCCTCCACTTT. This codes for CASSYFGRDNSPLHF.